This T cell receptor beta chain was captured by sequencing in a study of blood T cell repertoires in COVID-19. Generated by immunoSEQ multiplex PCR, the TCRdb table keeps only in-frame clones and is missing some. The data hold some 300,000 clones, with approximately 91% observed a single time. Notes on this clone: Other DNA sequences in this sample translate to the same CDR3.

The trim removed 5 bases at V and 4 bases at J, leaving 4 bases unmatched. CDR3 length: 15 residues. Germline V lookup: CDR1 MNHEY, CDR2 SVGEGT. The receptor was derived from a middle-aged woman who had recovered from COVID-19. Sample: PBMCs or T cells enriched from blood (not recorded which). The V call is TRBV6-2 or TRBV6-3, the J call TRBJ2-2, with 10 bases aligning to TRBD2. The CDR3 DNA reads TGTGCCAGCAGTAGCGGGGGGGCCGGCACCGGGGAGCTGTTTTTT. Protein sequence: CASSSGGAGTGELFF.